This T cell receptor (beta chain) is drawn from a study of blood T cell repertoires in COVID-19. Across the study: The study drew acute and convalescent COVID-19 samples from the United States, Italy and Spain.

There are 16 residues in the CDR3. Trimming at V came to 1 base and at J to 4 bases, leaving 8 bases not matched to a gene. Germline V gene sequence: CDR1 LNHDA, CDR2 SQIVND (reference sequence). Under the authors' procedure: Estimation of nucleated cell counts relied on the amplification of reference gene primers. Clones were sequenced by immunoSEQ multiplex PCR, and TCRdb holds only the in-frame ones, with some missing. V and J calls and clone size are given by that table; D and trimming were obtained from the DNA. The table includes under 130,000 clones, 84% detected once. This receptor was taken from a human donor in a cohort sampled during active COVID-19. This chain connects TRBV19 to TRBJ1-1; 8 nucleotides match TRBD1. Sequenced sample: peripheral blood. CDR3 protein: CASSIVPDRGGTEAFF. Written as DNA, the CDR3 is TGTGCCAGTAGTATAGTCCCCGACAGGGGAGGCACTGAAGCTTTCTTT.